This T cell receptor (beta chain) was profiled in a study of OX40 agonist ivuxolimab in advanced cancers. In terms of the full investigation: The costimulatory receptor OX40 (CD134) was targeted by ivuxolimab, a fully human IgG2 agonistic monoclonal antibody. Intravenous ivuxolimab was administered to patients every 2 weeks at six dose levels: 0.01, 0.1, 0.3, 1.5, 3 and 10 mg/kg. Of the 50 to 55 dose-escalation patients, hepatocellular carcinoma was present in about 20, melanoma in around 15, renal cell carcinoma in 9 and head and neck cancer in 9. A male proportion of nearly 85% and a mean age of approximately 62 years, ranging from about 23 to 90, were recorded for the dose-escalation cohort. Patients were allowed to have had prior anti-PD-1, anti-PD-L1 or anti-CTLA-4 therapy, and approximately 39% of the dose-escalation patients had been treated with checkpoint inhibitors. Three dose-escalation patients achieved partial responses, one with hepatocellular carcinoma and two with cutaneous melanoma. Peripheral TCRbeta sequencing aimed to test whether ivuxolimab altered TCR sequence diversity and caused clonal T-cell expansion. The monotherapy dose-escalation portion (N of about 50 patients) of the phase I ivuxolimab trial is reported in the paper. Points the paper makes about the study in general: On average, CD8+ T cells showed more expanded clones than CD4+ T cells after ivuxolimab. At doses from 0.1 to 3.0 mg/kg, clonal expansion was seen in both CD4+ and CD8+ blood T cells between baseline and week 6. In the 0.1-3.0 mg/kg groups, partial responders were among the patients with the lowest normalized peripheral clonal expansion, particularly in CD8+ T cells. Low levels of normalized T-cell clonal expansion were also shown by some nonresponding patients. Which antigens the clonally expanded peripheral T cells were specific for was not determined.

On this clone: This receptor's antigen is unknown. Base qualities were left out, and no much larger clone turns up one base away.

The CDR3 goes from the cysteine to the phenylalanine over 14 residues. The DNA shown is the 42-base CDR3, in frame from base 1. V sheds 1 base and J sheds 1 base, leaving 4 bases between their ends. CDR1 is given as SNHLY and CDR2 as FYNNEI, both from the germline V gene. To sequence the TCRbeta CDR3 region, genomic DNA was isolated from the sorted cells. The immunoSEQ Assay was used for sequencing of TCRbeta CDR3 regions. TCRdb took this table from immuneACCESS and kept in-frame rearrangements with V and J called. Such tables lack part of the clones; where checked against another copy, unresolved V genes explain under half of the gap, and the rest is unexplained. The sample records 15,000 to 25,000 clones, approximately 88% of which are singletons. The ten largest clones capture around 50% of the sample. The trial excluded patients who had a history of autoimmune disease or were on systemic immunosuppression. Peripheral blood for TCR sequencing was collected from all dose cohorts at baseline, on cycle 4 day 1, and on cycle 7 day 1. Samples came from an open-label, multicenter, first-in-human phase I dose-escalation trial of ivuxolimab. Adults with locally advanced or metastatic melanoma, renal cell carcinoma, hepatocellular carcinoma or head and neck squamous cell carcinoma were enrolled in the trial. CD4+ and CD8+ T cells were sorted separately from peripheral blood before TCR sequencing.

This TCR derives from an adult with an advanced solid tumor such as melanoma, head and neck, liver or kidney cancer. The V and J segments used are TRBV2 and TRBJ2-2, with the D gene not confidently named. The material was CD4+ or CD8+ T cells sorted from blood, obtained in a trial of the OX40 agonist ivuxolimab. The DNA reads TGTGCCAGCAGTGAAGGTCGGAACACCGGGGAGCTGTTTTTT. Translated, it gives CASSEGRNTGELFF. The CDR3, completed at both ends by the reference TRBV2 and TRBJ2-2 genes, gives the full variable domain EPEVTQTPSHQVTQMGQEVILRCVPISNHLYFYWYRQILGQKVEFLVSFYNNEISEKSEIFDDQFSVERPDGSNFTLKIRSTKLEDSAMYFCASSEGRNTGELFFGEGSRLTVL.